This T cell receptor beta chain was documented in a study of T-cell memory formation after mild COVID-19. Germline V CDR1 and CDR2: SGHAT, FQNNGV. This CDR3 is built from 15 residues. Trimming at V came to 4 bases and at J to 5 bases, leaving 10 bases not matched to a gene. Each CDR3 protein gets one entry after TCRdb re-called the 5' RACE reads with MiXCR. The sample shows tens of thousands of distinct CDR3 sequences, roughly 16% of them seen only once. The sample holds a few counts of this clonotype. The V call is TRBV11-2, the J call TRBJ2-5; TRBD1 agrees at 7 bases. Material for sequencing was PBMCs or a T cell subset sorted from them (not recorded which). This sequence was found in a man aged 18 to 30 who had mild COVID-19 (a few samples of this study predate the infection). Cell type and time point are not known. The CDR3, as DNA: TGTGCCAGCAGCTCCTCAGACAGGGATCCCGAGACCCAGTACTTC. This codes for CASSSSDRDPETQYF.